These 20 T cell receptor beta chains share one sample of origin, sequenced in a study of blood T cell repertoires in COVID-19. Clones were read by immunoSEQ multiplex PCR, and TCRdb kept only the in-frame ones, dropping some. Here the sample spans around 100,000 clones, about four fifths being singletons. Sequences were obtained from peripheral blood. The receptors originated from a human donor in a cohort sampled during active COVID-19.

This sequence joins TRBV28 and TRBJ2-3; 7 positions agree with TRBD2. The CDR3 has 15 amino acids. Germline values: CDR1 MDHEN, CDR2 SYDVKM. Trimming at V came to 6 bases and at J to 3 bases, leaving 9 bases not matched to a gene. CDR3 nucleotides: TGTGCCAGCAGAATCGGGACGGGAGGTACAGATACGCAGTATTTT. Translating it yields CASRIGTGGTDTQYF.

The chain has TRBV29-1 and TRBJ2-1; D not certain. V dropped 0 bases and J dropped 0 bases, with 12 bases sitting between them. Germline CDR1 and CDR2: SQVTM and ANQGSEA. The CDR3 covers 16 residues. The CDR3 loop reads CSVEDLAPSSYNEQFF. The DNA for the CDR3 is TGCAGCGTTGAAGATCTTGCCCCTAGCTCCTACAATGAGCAGTTCTTC.

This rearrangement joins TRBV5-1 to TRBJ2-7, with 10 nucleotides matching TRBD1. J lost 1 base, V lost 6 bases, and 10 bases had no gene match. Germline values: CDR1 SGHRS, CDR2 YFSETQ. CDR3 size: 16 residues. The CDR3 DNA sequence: TGCGCCAGCACCCGCTGGGGACAGGGGTCGTCCTACGAGCAGTACTTC. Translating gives CASTRWGQGSSYEQYF.

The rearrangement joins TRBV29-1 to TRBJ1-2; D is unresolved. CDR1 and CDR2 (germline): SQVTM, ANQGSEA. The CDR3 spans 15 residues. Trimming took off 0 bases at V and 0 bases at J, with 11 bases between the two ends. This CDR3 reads CSVEDRTTANYGYTF. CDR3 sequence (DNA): TGCAGCGTTGAAGACAGAACCACCGCTAACTATGGCTACACCTTC. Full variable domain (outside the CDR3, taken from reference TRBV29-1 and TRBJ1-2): SAVISQKPSRDICQRGTSLTIQCQVDSQVTMMFWYRQQPGQSLTLIATANQGSEATYESGFVIDKFPISRPNLTFSTLTVSNMSPEDSSIYLCSVEDRTTANYGYTFGSGTRLTVV.

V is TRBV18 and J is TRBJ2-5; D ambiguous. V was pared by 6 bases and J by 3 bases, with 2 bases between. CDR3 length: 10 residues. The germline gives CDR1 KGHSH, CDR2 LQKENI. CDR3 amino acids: CASSKETQYF. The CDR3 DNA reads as TGTGCCAGCTCCAAAGAGACCCAGTACTTC.

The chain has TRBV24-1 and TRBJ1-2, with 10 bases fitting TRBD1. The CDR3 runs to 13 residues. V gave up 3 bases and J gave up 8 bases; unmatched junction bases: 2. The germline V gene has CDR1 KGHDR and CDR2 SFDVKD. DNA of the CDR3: TGTGCCACCAGTGATACGGGACAGGGGGGCTACACCTTC. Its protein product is CATSDTGQGGYTF.

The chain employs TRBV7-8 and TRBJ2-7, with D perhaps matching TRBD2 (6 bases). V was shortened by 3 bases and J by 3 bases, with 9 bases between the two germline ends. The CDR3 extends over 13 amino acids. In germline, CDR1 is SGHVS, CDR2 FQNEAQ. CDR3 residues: CASSFLRDYEQYF. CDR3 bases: TGTGCCAGCAGCTTTTTGCGGGACTACGAGCAGTACTTC.

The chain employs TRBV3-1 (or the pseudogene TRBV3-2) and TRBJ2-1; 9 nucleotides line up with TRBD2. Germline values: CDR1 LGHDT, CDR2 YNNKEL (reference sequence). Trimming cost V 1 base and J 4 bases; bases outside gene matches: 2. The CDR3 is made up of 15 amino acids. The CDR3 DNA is TGTGCCAGCAGCCAAGGGCTAGCGGGGTACAATGAGCAGTTCTTC. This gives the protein CASSQGLAGYNEQFF.

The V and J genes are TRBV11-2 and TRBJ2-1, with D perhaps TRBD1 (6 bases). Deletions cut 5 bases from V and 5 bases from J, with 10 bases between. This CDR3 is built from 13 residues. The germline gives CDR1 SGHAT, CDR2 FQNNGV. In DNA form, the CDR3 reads TGTGCCAGCAGCCCGGACAGACACAATGAGCAGTTCTTC. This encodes CASSPDRHNEQFF. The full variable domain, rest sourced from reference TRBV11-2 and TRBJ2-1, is EAGVAQSPRYKIIEKRQSVAFWCNPISGHATLYWYQQILGQGPKLLIQFQNNGVVDDSQLPKDRFSAERLKGVDSTLKIQPAKLEDSAVYLCASSPDRHNEQFFGPGTRLTVL.

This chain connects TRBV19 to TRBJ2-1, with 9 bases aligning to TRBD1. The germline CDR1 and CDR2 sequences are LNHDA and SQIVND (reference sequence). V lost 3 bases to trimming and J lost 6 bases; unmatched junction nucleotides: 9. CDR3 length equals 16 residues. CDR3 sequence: CASSIIGQGFFNEQFF. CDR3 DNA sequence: TGTGCCAGTAGTATTATAGGACAGGGGTTTTTCAATGAGCAGTTCTTC.

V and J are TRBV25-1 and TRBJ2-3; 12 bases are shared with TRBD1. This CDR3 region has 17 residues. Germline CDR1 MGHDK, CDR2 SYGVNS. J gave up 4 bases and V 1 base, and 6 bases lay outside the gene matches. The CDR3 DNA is TGTGCCAGCAGTGAATTGGGACAGGGGGCGGGCGCAGATACGCAGTATTTT. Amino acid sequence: CASSELGQGAGADTQYF.

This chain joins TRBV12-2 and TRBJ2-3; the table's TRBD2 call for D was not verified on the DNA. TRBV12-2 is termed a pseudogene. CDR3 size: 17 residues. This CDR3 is CASRLFKGLPSTDTQYF. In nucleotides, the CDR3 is TGTGCAAGTCGCCTTTTTAAGGGACTCCCATCCACAGATACGCAGTATTTT.

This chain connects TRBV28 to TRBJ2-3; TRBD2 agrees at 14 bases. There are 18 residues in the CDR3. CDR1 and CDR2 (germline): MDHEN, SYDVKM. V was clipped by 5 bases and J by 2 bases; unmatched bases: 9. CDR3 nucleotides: TGTGCCAGCAGTGGACTAGCGGGAGGTCCCTCTATCACAGATACGCAGTATTTT. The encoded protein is CASSGLAGGPSITDTQYF.

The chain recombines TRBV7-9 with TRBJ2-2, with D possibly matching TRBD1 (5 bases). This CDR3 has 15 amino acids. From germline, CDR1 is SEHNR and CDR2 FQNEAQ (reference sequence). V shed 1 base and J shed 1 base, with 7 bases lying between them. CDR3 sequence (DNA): TGTGCCAGCAGCTTAGTAGGGGTGAACACCGGGGAGCTGTTTTTT. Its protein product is CASSLVGVNTGELFF.

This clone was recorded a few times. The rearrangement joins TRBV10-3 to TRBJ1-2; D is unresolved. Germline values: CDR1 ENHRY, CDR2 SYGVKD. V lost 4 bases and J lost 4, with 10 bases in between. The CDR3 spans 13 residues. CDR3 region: CAISAGLIYGYTF. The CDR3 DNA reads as TGTGCCATCAGTGCGGGGTTAATCTATGGCTACACCTTC.

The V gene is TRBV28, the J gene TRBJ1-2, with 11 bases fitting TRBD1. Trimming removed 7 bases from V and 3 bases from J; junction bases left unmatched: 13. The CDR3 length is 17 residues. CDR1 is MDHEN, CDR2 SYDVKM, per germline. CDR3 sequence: CASTSAIGQGADYGYTF. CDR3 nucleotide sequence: TGTGCCAGCACCTCGGCCATAGGACAGGGGGCTGACTATGGCTACACCTTC.

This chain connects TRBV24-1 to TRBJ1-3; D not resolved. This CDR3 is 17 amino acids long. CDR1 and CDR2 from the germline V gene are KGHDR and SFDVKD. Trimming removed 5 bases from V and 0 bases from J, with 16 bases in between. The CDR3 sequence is CATSALRPGVSGNTIYF. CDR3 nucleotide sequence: TGTGCCACCAGTGCCCTGCGCCCAGGCGTCTCTGGAAACACCATATATTTT.

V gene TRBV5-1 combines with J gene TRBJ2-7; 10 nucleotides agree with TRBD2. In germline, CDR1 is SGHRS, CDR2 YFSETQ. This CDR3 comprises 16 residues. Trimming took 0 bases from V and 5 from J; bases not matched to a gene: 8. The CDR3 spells CASSLASGGVLNEQYF. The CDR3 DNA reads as TGCGCCAGCAGCTTGGCTAGCGGGGGAGTTCTGAACGAGCAGTACTTC.

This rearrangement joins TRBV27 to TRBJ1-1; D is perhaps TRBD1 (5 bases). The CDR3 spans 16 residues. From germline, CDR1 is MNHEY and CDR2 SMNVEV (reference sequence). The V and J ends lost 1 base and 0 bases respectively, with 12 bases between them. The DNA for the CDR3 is TGTGCCAGCAGTTTATTTTTGGGGGACTTGAACACTGAAGCTTTCTTT. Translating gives CASSLFLGDLNTEAFF.

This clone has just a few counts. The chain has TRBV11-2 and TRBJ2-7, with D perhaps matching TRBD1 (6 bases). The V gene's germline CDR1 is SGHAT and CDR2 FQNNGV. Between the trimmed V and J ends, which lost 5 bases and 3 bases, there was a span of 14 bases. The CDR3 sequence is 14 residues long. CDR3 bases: TGTGCCAGCAGCCCCACAGGGCGAGGCTACGAGCAGTACTTC. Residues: CASSPTGRGYEQYF.